This T cell receptor (beta chain) derives from a study of monozygotic twins with inflammatory bowel disease. As concerns this clonotype: Its specificity is unknown.

The length of the CDR3 is 13 residues. Germline CDR1 and CDR2: MDHEN and SYDVKM. Regarding the study as a whole: It was in IBD patients that TCRbeta diversity (inverse Simpson) was lower than in healthy co-twins. T cell subtypes that differed could not be told apart. Healthy twins shared more clonotypes with others than IBD patients, most markedly active ones.

TCRdb re-called the 5' RACE reads, yielding one record per CDR3 amino acid sequence without DNA. This listing includes 200,000 to 250,000 distinct CDR3 sequences. The receptor comes from a human donor with ulcerative colitis or Crohn's disease, or a healthy co-twin of an affected twin (not recorded which). The rearrangement uses TRBV28 and TRBJ2-1; TCRdb names TRBD2, which stays unverified in the absence of DNA. The sequenced sample consisted of blood. CDR3 in amino acids: CASRSGIYNEQFF.